The T cell receptor (beta chain) under discussion was sequenced for a study of CD8 T cells in ankylosing spondylitis. General study results and limits: Ankylosing spondylitis blood appeared to carry a characteristic TCR beta motif of several highly homologous variants.

TCRdb called the 5' RACE reads again in MiXCR, with one record for every CDR3 protein. This sample carries about 540,000 distinct CDR3 sequences, approximately 12% of them seen once, and the ten largest clones take approximately 6.3%. Trimming took 6 bases from V and 3 from J; bases not matched to a gene: 8. This CDR3 is built from 14 residues. As regards this clonotype: Its specificity is unknown.

The material sequenced was blood, either unsorted or a sorted T cell fraction (not recorded which). This chain uses TRBV12-3 or TRBV12-4 with TRBJ2-7; 7 nucleotides align to TRBD2. The source of this sequence is a male donor with ankylosing spondylitis. The CDR3: CASSFGGESYEQYV. The CDR3 nucleotides read TGTGCCAGCAGCTTTGGGGGGGAGAGCTACGAGCAGTACGTC.